A single sample gave rise to the 11 T cell receptor beta chains below, sequenced in a study of blood T cells in healthy people across ages (dated by TCRdb to between 2015 and 2017). Library method: 5' RACE. The sample was run on an Illumina HiSeq 2500. The second PCR ran for about 6 to 11 cycles and used a J-beta primer mix along with a sample-barcoded 5' primer. TCRdb handled the public reads itself, with Q25 trimming in fastp and clone calling in MiXCR, and kept productive beta chains. Under each unique CDR3 protein, matching rows form one entry showing the most common genes and DNA. Within this sample are about 930,000 distinct CDR3 sequences, with 25% to 35% of them counted one time only. The leading ten clones occupy 10% to 13% of the sample. The same data also contributed to another study, on T cells of mothers and their children.

The specimen sequenced was blood. The receptor source for this set is a woman between 40 and 55 years old in good health.

On this clonotype: This may come from a read error, since a much larger clone is one base off. The V gene is TRBV4-3, the J gene TRBJ2-5, with D perhaps matching TRBD2 (6 bases). The CDR3 runs 16 residues. With 0 bases removed from V and 5 bases from J, the gap between germline ends came to 16 bases. Germline V lookup: CDR1 LGHNA, CDR2 YSLEER. The CDR3 DNA reads TGCGCCAGCAGCCAAGATTGGGGGGAGTTCAGGGAGACCCAGTACTTC. This sequence encodes CASSQDWGEFRETQYF.

This sequence joins TRBV2 and TRBJ2-7, with 9 bases lining up with TRBD1. The CDR3 contains 13 residues. V was pared by 7 bases and J by 4 bases, with 5 bases of the junction left unmatched. Germline lookup yields CDR1 SNHLY and CDR2 FYNNEI. The CDR3 here is CASIQGAPYEQYF. In nucleotides, the CDR3 is TGTGCCAGCATACAGGGGGCCCCATACGAGCAGTACTTC.

The rearrangement links TRBV4-2 to TRBJ2-3, with D hard to call. Trimming stripped 0 bases from V and 6 bases from J, with 13 bases between. Per germline, CDR1 LGHNA and CDR2 YNFKEQ. The CDR3 length is 15 residues. CDR3 protein: CASSQDGIASDTQYF. The CDR3, as DNA: TGTGCCAGCAGCCAAGATGGCATAGCCAGTGATACGCAGTATTTT.

The gene calls are TRBV7-6 and TRBJ2-1; maybe TRBD1 (6 bases). CDR1 SGHVS and CDR2 FNYEAQ come from the germline V gene. V lost 5 bases, J lost 15 bases, and 20 bases lay in between. This CDR3 comprises 13 residues. For the CDR3, the DNA is TGTGCCAGCAGCCCTAGCCCGACAGGTCGGGTGTTCTTC. Protein sequence: CASSPSPTGRVFF. Based on the CDR3 plus reference TRBV7-6 and TRBJ2-1, the full variable domain is GAGVSQSPRYKVTKRGQDVALRCDPISGHVSLYWYRQALGQGPEFLTYFNYEAQQDKSGLPNDRFSAERPEGSISTLTIQRTEQRDSAMYRCASSPSPTGRVFFGPGTRLTVL.

The V and J genes are TRBV3-1 and TRBJ1-4, with D maybe TRBD1 (5 bases). This CDR3 contains 15 residues. Trimming took 3 bases from V and 0 from J, leaving 8 bases between them. Germline V lookup: CDR1 LGHDT, CDR2 YNNKEL (reference sequence). The CDR3 sequence: CASSHRGATNEKLFF. The CDR3 DNA sequence: TGTGCCAGCAGCCACCGGGGCGCAACTAATGAAAAACTGTTTTTT.

In the case of this clonotype: The junction shows a germline mismatch at one end, possibly a read error. The chain links TRBV2 to TRBJ2-7; D is undetermined. Germline CDR1 SNHLY, CDR2 FYNNEI. This CDR3 contains 15 residues. This CDR3 reads CASSEFRGPSYEQYF. The CDR3 bases are TGCGCCAGCAGTGAATTCCGAGGTCCCTCCTACGAGCAGTACTTC.

The rearrangement joins TRBV25-1 to TRBJ1-2; maybe TRBD1 (6 bases). Germline V gene data show CDR1 as MGHDK and CDR2 as SYGVNS. Trimming left V 3 bases short and J 2 bases short, with 16 bases between. This CDR3 spans 16 amino acids. The CDR3 here is CASSETGATDNYGYTF. In DNA form, the CDR3 reads TGTGCCAGCAGTGAGACGGGGGCTACAGACAACTATGGCTACACCTTC.

V is TRBV5-1 and J is TRBJ1-4; D might be TRBD1 (5 bases). The germline CDR1 and CDR2 sequences are SGHRS and YFSETQ. There are 14 residues in the CDR3. Trimming removed 4 bases at V and 2 bases at J, with 9 bases between. CDR3 bases: TGCGCCAGCAGCCATACAGGCACTAATGAAAAACTGTTTTTT. Protein product: CASSHTGTNEKLFF.

The V gene is TRBV20-1, the J gene TRBJ2-1; a weak D match, TRBD2 (5 bases). The germline V gene has CDR1 DFQATT and CDR2 SNEGSKA (reference sequence). Trimming pared 3 bases from V and 8 bases from J, leaving 11 bases between. CDR3 length: 12 amino acids. The DNA of the CDR3 is TGCAGTGCTAGTAGGATTAGCGATGAGCAGTTCTTC. This codes for CSASRISDEQFF.

This rearrangement joins TRBV15 to TRBJ1-1; no clear D gene. This CDR3 has 15 amino acids. Germline loops: CDR1 LNHNV, CDR2 YYDKDF (reference sequence). Trimming took 0 bases from V and 0 from J, leaving 8 bases between them. The chain's CDR3 is CATSRENRMNTEAFF. DNA of the CDR3: TGTGCCACCAGCAGAGAAAATAGAATGAACACTGAAGCTTTCTTT.

With regard to this clonotype: Sequence at one end of the junction differs from germline and may be a read error. The V gene is TRBV6-4, the J gene TRBJ1-1; D is unresolved. Germline V gene lookup returns CDR1 MRHNA and CDR2 SNTAGT. The CDR3 loop spans 13 amino acids. CDR3 in DNA: TGTGTCAGCAGCCGCCGGGAGAGCACTGGAGCTTTCTTT. It specifies CVSSRRESTGAFF.